Each of the 12 T cell receptor beta chains below was sequenced from the same sample in a study of cytomegalovirus exposure and HLA in healthy donors. Sequenced by immunoSEQ multiplex PCR; TCRdb stores in-frame clones only, minus some. The sample has about 110,000 clones; over 75% are singletons. The sequenced sample consisted of PBMCs. The receptors originated from a woman aged 18-30 years in good health and CMV-seronegative.

V gene TRBV4-2 combines with J gene TRBJ1-2; 12 positions match TRBD1. The ends lost 4 bases at V and 4 bases at J; junction bases unmatched: 13. Germline V gives CDR1 LGHNA, CDR2 YNFKEQ. This CDR3 has 18 residues. The CDR3 DNA follows: TGTGCCAGCAGCCCCGAAGGGACAGGGGGCAGTTCTTCCTATGGCTACACCTTC. Translation: CASSPEGTGGSSSYGYTF.

This chain uses TRBV20-1 with TRBJ1-2, with 10 bases that match TRBD1. This CDR3 is built from 11 residues. Trimming cost V 6 bases and J 11 bases; bases outside gene matches: 6. The germline gives CDR1 DFQATT, CDR2 SNEGSKA (reference sequence). The CDR3 sequence is CSASGTGDYTF. The CDR3, as DNA: TGCAGTGCATCCGGGACAGGGGATTACACCTTC.

The chain links TRBV7-3 to TRBJ2-1; 9 positions agree with TRBD2. The CDR3 length is 15 residues. Germline lookup yields CDR1 SGHTA and CDR2 FQGTGA. V trimming: 3 bases; J trimming: 3 bases; junction bases outside the gene matches: 3. CDR3 in DNA: TGTGCCAGCAGCTTGGGGCGGGGGGGCTACAATGAGCAGTTCTTC. Amino acids: CASSLGRGGYNEQFF.

The V and J genes are TRBV29-1 and TRBJ2-1, with 7 nucleotides matching TRBD1. CDR1 is SQVTM, CDR2 ANQGSEA, per germline. The CDR3 has 13 amino acids. The J segment lost 5 bases and the V segment lost 7 bases, leaving 8 bases of the junction unmatched. This CDR3 is CSAGQVRNNEQFF. DNA for the CDR3: TGCAGCGCAGGACAGGTCCGAAACAATGAGCAGTTCTTC.

The chain links TRBV5-6 to TRBJ2-7, with TRBD2 as a possible D gene (6 bases). Per the germline V gene, CDR1 is SGHDT and CDR2 is YYEEEE. Trimming took 2 bases from V and 2 from J, leaving 11 bases between them. CDR3 length: 14 amino acids. In DNA, the CDR3 is TGTGCCAGCAGCTTTGGGACTGGGACCTACGAGCAGTACTTC. This gives the protein CASSFGTGTYEQYF.

This clone has a single count. The chain joins TRBV6-1 to TRBJ2-1, with a possible D match to TRBD1 (6 bases). The V gene's germline CDR1 is MNHNS and CDR2 SASEGT. The CDR3 covers 17 residues. V gave up 4 bases and J gave up 0 bases, with 16 bases separating them. CDR3 bases: TGTGCCAGCAGTGTTGCAGGGGTCAGGAGCTCCTACAATGAGCAGTTCTTC. Its protein is CASSVAGVRSSYNEQFF.

This sequence joins TRBV5-1 and TRBJ2-7, with 7 positions matching TRBD1. Trimming took 0 bases from V and 1 from J; bases not matched to a gene: 4. This CDR3 spans 15 amino acids. In germline, CDR1 is SGHRS, CDR2 YFSETQ. CDR3 amino acids: CASSLEVTGSYEQYF. CDR3 coding DNA: TGCGCCAGCAGCTTGGAGGTGACAGGGTCCTACGAGCAGTACTTC.

J is TRBJ1-6 and V is TRBV28; D might be TRBD1 (5 bases). With 4 bases removed from V and 4 bases from J, the gap between germline ends came to 11 bases. Per the germline V gene, CDR1 is MDHEN and CDR2 is SYDVKM. The CDR3 is made up of 15 amino acids. The CDR3 sequence is CASSSGGPYNSPLHF. The CDR3 DNA sequence: TGTGCCAGCAGTTCCGGGGGACCATATAATTCACCCCTCCACTTT.

The chain uses TRBV6-1 and TRBJ1-5; D is undetermined. V was cut by 5 bases and J by 4 bases, with 12 bases left in between. The V gene's germline CDR1 is MNHNS and CDR2 SASEGT. This CDR3 spans 14 amino acids. CDR3 sequence (DNA): TGTGCCAGCAGTACAAACAGCTTAAATCAGCCCCAGCATTTT. Its translation: CASSTNSLNQPQHF.

The DNA for the CDR3 is TGTGCCAGCAGTTTGAGTGATGCGGCTGAAGCTTTCTTT. This encodes CASSLSDAAEAFF. The rearrangement links TRBV27 to TRBJ1-1; D unresolved. Germline V gene lookup returns CDR1 MNHEY and CDR2 SMNVEV (reference sequence). CDR3 length equals 13 residues. Trimming pared 3 bases from V and 6 bases from J, leaving 11 bases between.

This clone appeared once. The V and J genes are TRBV6-6 and TRBJ2-3; 8 nucleotides match TRBD2. The J segment lost 1 base and the V segment lost 6 bases, leaving 6 bases of the junction unmatched. The CDR3 contains 15 residues. Germline CDR1 is MNHNY and CDR2 is SVGAGI (reference sequence). This chain's CDR3 is CASRPTGGGTDTQYF. CDR3 sequence (DNA): TGTGCCAGCAGACCGACGGGGGGGGGCACAGATACGCAGTATTTT.

The chain carries TRBV7-9 and TRBJ1-5; TRBD1 matches 9 bases. The CDR3 extends over 15 amino acids. From germline, CDR1 is SEHNR and CDR2 FQNEAQ (reference sequence). The V and J ends lost 5 bases and 1 base, in that order; junction bases with no gene match: 3. The CDR3 DNA sequence: TGTGCCAGCAGCGGGGGACAGGGAAGCAATCAGCCCCAGCATTTT. Encoded protein: CASSGGQGSNQPQHF.